This TCR beta chain appears in the sequencing data of a study of cytomegalovirus exposure and HLA in healthy donors. Overall study context: Of several hundred genotyped donors, roughly 86% clustered with self-reported Caucasian donors. Study results and caveats: Researchers reported in a later analysis that common viral pathogens appeared linked to several top clusters.

The PCR employed 60 Vbeta primers together with 13 Jbeta primers. This table comes from immunoSEQ multiplex PCR, and its TCRdb copy is limited to in-frame clones, with some not included. Among 120,000 to 150,000 clones, 70% to 80% were seen once, and the ten largest hold about 6.6%. The sample holds a few counts of this clone. Its antigen is unidentified. CDR1 and CDR2 from the germline V gene are MNHNS and SASEGT. This CDR3 region has 14 residues. Trimming cost V 6 bases and J 4 bases; bases outside gene matches: 4. V is TRBV6-1 and J is TRBJ2-1; 9 nucleotides agree with TRBD2. The sequence came from a woman aged 35 to 49 in good health and CMV-seropositive. The sequenced material came from PBMCs. This chain's CDR3 is CASRGTSRYNEQFF. In DNA form, the CDR3 reads TGTGCCAGCAGAGGGACTAGCCGGTACAATGAGCAGTTCTTC.